These 14 T cell receptor beta chains were all obtained from the same sample, sequenced in a study of T cell changes during pregnancy in multiple sclerosis. Profiled with immunoSEQ multiplex PCR; TCRdb holds only in-frame clones, not every one. In the table there are 50,000 to 65,000 clones, 80% to 90% of which are singletons. The starting material was CD4+ T cells from peripheral blood mononuclear cells, obtained in the third trimester of pregnancy. The source of these receptors is a female donor with multiple sclerosis, enrolled in a pregnancy study.

This clone was seen once. The rearrangement uses TRBV18 and TRBJ1-3; D gene ambiguous. The CDR3 sequence is 15 residues long. V was clipped by 1 base and J by 3 bases, with 10 bases between them. Germline V gene data show CDR1 as KGHSH and CDR2 as LQKENI. The CDR3 DNA is TGTGCCAGCTCACCACGAAGTGGGCATGGAAACACCATATATTTT. Its protein product is CASSPRSGHGNTIYF.

The chain links TRBV6-1 to TRBJ1-1, with D hard to call. V was pared by 6 bases and J by 3 bases, with 5 bases between. Per germline, CDR1 MNHNS and CDR2 SASEGT. CDR3 length equals 11 residues. CDR3 amino acids: CASRIYTEAFF. Here the CDR3 DNA reads TGTGCCAGCAGAATCTACACTGAAGCTTTCTTT.

The rearrangement links TRBV4-2 to TRBJ2-7; 9 nucleotides align to TRBD2. The germline gives CDR1 LGHNA, CDR2 YNFKEQ. The CDR3 has 15 amino acids. V shed 7 bases, J shed 6 bases, and the junction held 13 bases outside the gene matches. CDR3 in amino acids: CASNPSLLAGREQYF. As DNA, the CDR3 is TGTGCCAGCAATCCTTCGCTCCTAGCGGGACGCGAGCAGTACTTC.

V gene TRBV7-9 combines with J gene TRBJ1-2; possibly TRBD1 for D (6 bases). V dropped 4 bases and J dropped 2 bases, with 20 bases sitting between them. The CDR3 contains 17 residues. In germline, CDR1 is SEHNR, CDR2 FQNEAQ (reference sequence). Written as DNA, the CDR3 is TGTGCCAGCAGCTATAATGTAGCCGGACAGAAAAACTATGGCTACACCTTC. Translating gives CASSYNVAGQKNYGYTF. Drawing the rest from reference TRBV7-9 and TRBJ1-2, the complete variable domain is DTGVSQNPRHKITKRGQNVTFRCDPISEHNRLYWYRQTLGQGPEFLTYFQNEAQLEKSRLLSDRFSAERPKGSFSTLEIQRTEQGDSAMYLCASSYNVAGQKNYGYTFGSGTRLTVV.

As to this clone: The same CDR3 arises from other DNA sequences in this sample as well. This chain uses TRBV7-6 with TRBJ1-6; possibly TRBD1 for D (5 bases). The CDR3 consists of 15 residues. With 1 base removed from V and 11 bases from J, the gap between germline ends came to 15 bases. The germline gives CDR1 SGHVS, CDR2 FNYEAQ. Written as DNA, the CDR3 is TGTGCCAGCAGCTTAGATGGGGGGGACCGGACACCCCTCCACTTT. Amino acids: CASSLDGGDRTPLHF.

The V gene is TRBV6-4, the J gene TRBJ1-2; TRBD1 might be the D (5 bases). CDR3 size: 15 residues. CDR1 and CDR2 from the germline V gene are MRHNA and SNTAGT. The ends were cut back, 5 bases at V and 8 bases at J, with 21 bases in the middle. The CDR3 sequence is CASSPGAGFPRGYTF. The DNA for the CDR3 is TGTGCCAGCAGTCCCGGGGCGGGATTCCCCCGAGGCTACACCTTC.

The chain recombines TRBV14 with TRBJ2-3; 14 positions agree with TRBD2. Germline V gives CDR1 SGHDN, CDR2 FVKESK. The trim removed 4 bases at V and 2 bases at J, leaving 8 bases unmatched. The CDR3 is 18 residues long. In DNA, the CDR3 is TGTGCCAGCAGCCCCAGACTAGCGGGAGGGACAACCACAGATACGCAGTATTTT. It translates to CASSPRLAGGTTTDTQYF.

V and J are TRBV18 and TRBJ2-3; TRBD2 aligns across 11 bases. CDR1 is KGHSH, CDR2 LQKENI, per germline. J gave up 4 bases and V 3 bases, and 6 bases lay outside the gene matches. The CDR3 has 16 amino acids. The CDR3 spells CASSPAISGGADTQYF. CDR3 nucleotide sequence: TGTGCCAGCTCACCGGCGATTAGCGGGGGGGCAGATACGCAGTATTTT.

J is TRBJ2-5 and V is TRBV7-7; D possibly corresponds to TRBD1 (5 bases). This CDR3 is 14 amino acids long. Germline assignment: CDR1 SSHAT and CDR2 FNYEAQ (reference sequence). Trimming took off 4 bases at V and 2 bases at J, with 11 bases between the two ends. CDR3 residues: CASSSRVGQETQYF. In DNA form, the CDR3 reads TGTGCCAGCAGCTCCAGGGTCGGGCAAGAGACCCAGTACTTC.

The J gene is TRBJ1-2, the V gene TRBV2; 8 nucleotides align to TRBD1. Germline CDR1 is SNHLY and CDR2 is FYNNEI. This CDR3 is 15 amino acids long. The V segment lost 6 bases and the J segment 5 bases; nucleotides outside the gene matches: 11. This CDR3 is CASREGTGYGYGYTF. CDR3 bases: TGTGCCAGCAGGGAGGGGACAGGTTATGGTTATGGCTACACCTTC.

The chain has TRBV30 and TRBJ2-3; 9 positions match TRBD2. Trimming removed 0 bases from V and 3 bases from J; junction bases left unmatched: 7. Germline V gene data show CDR1 as GTSNPN and CDR2 as SVGIG (reference sequence). The CDR3 is 16 residues long. CDR3 sequence (DNA): TGTGCCTGGAGTGTACTTAGCGGGAGCAGAACAGATACGCAGTATTTT. This sequence encodes CAWSVLSGSRTDTQYF.

The chain recombines TRBV18 with TRBJ2-6; D perhaps matches TRBD2 (7 bases). With 4 bases removed from V and 7 bases from J, the gap between germline ends came to 17 bases. Looked up from germline, CDR1 is KGHSH and CDR2 is LQKENI. The CDR3 is 16 amino acids. CDR3 protein: CASSLIAGALANVLTF. CDR3 bases: TGTGCCAGCTCACTGATTGCGGGGGCCCTAGCCAACGTCCTGACTTTC.

The chain links TRBV7-9 to TRBJ2-5, with TRBD2 as a possible D gene (6 bases). This CDR3 comprises 12 residues. In germline, CDR1 is SEHNR, CDR2 FQNEAQ (reference sequence). The ends were cut back, 5 bases at V and 4 bases at J, with 8 bases in the middle. The CDR3 reads CASSQGGETQYF. The CDR3, as DNA: TGTGCCAGCAGCCAGGGAGGAGAGACCCAGTACTTC.

This chain joins TRBV2 and TRBJ1-2, with D hard to call. V was trimmed by 6 bases and J by 4 bases, leaving 12 bases between them. The CDR3 sequence is 13 residues long. In germline, CDR1 is SNHLY, CDR2 FYNNEI. The CDR3 spells CASREDGSYGYTF. CDR3 bases: TGTGCCAGCAGGGAGGACGGAAGCTATGGCTACACCTTC. Combining the CDR3 with reference TRBV2 and TRBJ1-2 gives the whole variable domain EPEVTQTPSHQVTQMGQEVILRCVPISNHLYFYWYRQILGQKVEFLVSFYNNEISEKSEIFDDQFSVERPDGSNFTLKIRSTKLEDSAMYFCASREDGSYGYTFGSGTRLTVV.